The present T cell receptor (beta chain) was sequenced within a study of T cell repertoires in cytomegalovirus infection (dated by TCRdb to the late 2010s). Background for the entire study: The peptide stimulations were aimed at well-studied HLA-B-restricted epitopes as well as recently identified HLA-C-restricted CMV epitopes, whose presentation resists viral immunomodulation. The HLA type of each donor mattered for the analysis, because public TCR beta signatures pointed to carriage of CMV infection along with the matching HLA type.

TCRdb records Illumina HiSeq 1500 as the sequencer. TCRdb passed the public sequencing reads through fastp at Q25 and MiXCR, retaining productive beta sequences. Here each entry gathers all rows of one CDR3 protein and keeps the most common genes and DNA. This sample comprises about 470,000 distinct CDR3 sequences, roughly 46% of them detected only once. The top ten clonotypes cover about 39% of the sample. The sample's treatment or condition label, decoded: in vitro stimulation with specific CMV peptide epitopes to enrich CMV-specific T cells. The germline V gene yields SGHTA for CDR1 and FQGNSA for CDR2. Clipping removes 2 bases from V and 3 bases from J, with 8 as the unmatched junction base count. The CDR3 holds 17 amino acids from the cysteine to the phenylalanine. The DNA shown is the 51-base CDR3, in frame from base 1. Overall study results and their limits: Cumulative frequency of public TCR beta family members discriminated carriers of CMV infection plus the relevant HLA type in this cohort and an independent approximately 400-donor cohort. The ex vivo response was dominated by HLA-C-restricted CMV-specific TCR beta clonotypes, and the single most frequent clonotype in two of eight donors was supplied by these HLA-C-restricted clonotypes.

In the case of this clonotype: The antigen this receptor binds is unknown. No much larger clone exists at a distance of one base, and base qualities are not known.

Recombination linked TRBV7-2 to TRBJ1-2; 11 bases in the middle match TRBD1. This TCR came from a human donor in good health (CMV status not recorded). Some clones in this sample may be carry-over from other donors' samples. The input for sequencing was cultured PBMCs, taken from culture after CMV antigen stimulation. The base sequence is TGTGCCAGCAGCTTACGACAGCCGGGACAGGGGGACTATGGCTACACCTTC. This codes for CASSLRQPGQGDYGYTF.